This T cell receptor (beta chain) emerged from a study of cytomegalovirus exposure and HLA in healthy donors. Study-wide points: In vitro, a few CMV-associated chains proved specific for CMV antigens. Investigators reported about 160 TCR beta chains as tied to cytomegalovirus.

The protocol was immunoSEQ multiplex PCR, while the TCRdb copy is restricted to in-frame clones and leaves out a portion. The table lists tens of thousands of clones, approximately 93% of them singletons. This clone occurred a few times. Its antigen is not known. The donors were members of the validation cohort, which comprised 120 subjects and was separate from the first cohort of more than 500 subjects. This TCR came from a woman in her thirties in good health and CMV-seronegative. The sequenced sample was PBMCs.

The CDR3 protein is CASSESTANYGYTF. CDR3 coding DNA: TGCGCCAGCAGTGAGTCTACAGCTAACTATGGCTACACCTTC. V and J are TRBV10-2 and TRBJ1-2; D is ambiguous. CDR1 is WSHSY and CDR2 is SAAADI in the germline V gene. The CDR3 extends over 14 amino acids. V was clipped by 0 bases and J by 0 bases, with 5 bases between them.